These 28 T cell receptor beta chains came from one sample sequenced in a study of metastatic and nonmetastatic thyroid tumors. Using MiXCR, TCRdb reanalyzed the PCR reads. The sample contains around 64,000 clones, less than 5% of which appear only once. No treatment had been given to any patient before thyroid surgery. The sequencing input was blood. These receptors all come from a female donor with papillary thyroid cancer or a benign thyroid nodule (not recorded which). Some clones in this sample may be carry-over from other donors' samples.

This clone showed up many times. V and J are TRBV3-1 and TRBJ2-3; maybe TRBD2 (6 bases). Trimming cost V 2 bases and J 1 base, with 10 bases left between them. Looked up from germline, CDR1 is LGHDT and CDR2 is YNNKEL (reference sequence). This CDR3 has 15 residues. CDR3 nucleotide sequence: TGTGCCAGCAGCCAATCTGGCGGGGGCACAGATACGCAGTATTTT. Residues: CASSQSGGGTDTQYF.

This clone was observed many times. The rearrangement joins TRBV7-9 to TRBJ2-3; maybe TRBD2 (5 bases). The germline V gene has CDR1 SEHNR and CDR2 FQNEAQ (reference sequence). Trimming stripped 0 bases from V and 3 bases from J, with 7 bases between. This CDR3 is 14 amino acids long. The DNA for the CDR3 is TGTGCCAGCAGCTTAGCGACGGGGACAGATACGCAGTATTTT. It specifies CASSLATGTDTQYF.

This clone appeared many times. Different DNA sequences within this sample yield the same CDR3. V gene TRBV30 combines with J gene TRBJ1-6, with D possibly matching TRBD1 (6 bases). Germline loops: CDR1 GTSNPN, CDR2 SVGIG (reference sequence). V lost 2 bases and J lost 7, with 9 bases in between. The CDR3 runs 13 residues. The CDR3 sequence: CAWSPQGNSPLHF. As DNA, the CDR3 is TGTGCCTGGAGTCCGCAGGGGAATTCACCCCTCCACTTT.

This clone was observed a handful of times. V and J are TRBV7-9 and TRBJ2-1; 8 bases are shared with TRBD2. This CDR3 region has 13 residues. Trimming at V came to 1 base and at J to 15 bases, leaving 8 bases not matched to a gene. Germline lookup yields CDR1 SEHNR and CDR2 FQNEAQ (reference sequence). DNA for the CDR3: TGTGCCAGCAGCTTAGGATTTGACAGCGGGGGGTTCTTC. Amino acids: CASSLGFDSGGFF.

This chain links TRBV18 with TRBJ2-5; no reliable D call. V was trimmed by 3 bases and J by 5 bases, leaving 4 bases between them. CDR1 is KGHSH, CDR2 LQKENI, per germline. There are 11 residues in the CDR3. The CDR3 bases are TGTGCCAGCTCACCTGAGGAGACCCAGTACTTC. Amino acid sequence: CASSPEETQYF.

The table lists this clone with many counts. The chain links TRBV20-1 to TRBJ2-4; either TRBD1 or TRBD2 may fit D (5 bases each). V dropped 0 bases and J dropped 8 bases, with 17 bases sitting between them. The CDR3 is made up of 15 amino acids. The germline V gene encodes CDR1 DFQATT and CDR2 SNEGSKA (reference sequence). The CDR3: CSARDRTGTLYIQYF. Written as DNA, the CDR3 is TGCAGTGCTAGAGATCGCACCGGGACCCTTTACATTCAGTACTTC.

This clone was seen repeatedly, ten times or more. J is TRBJ2-7 and V is TRBV7-9; TRBD1 matches 7 bases. V lost 5 bases and J lost 2; bases outside the gene matches: 12. Germline loops: CDR1 SEHNR, CDR2 FQNEAQ (reference sequence). The CDR3 runs 16 residues. CDR3 in DNA: TGTGCCAGCAGCCTAATAGGGGGCAGGGGAACCTACGAGCAGTACTTC. Its translation is CASSLIGGRGTYEQYF.

V and J are TRBV4-1 and TRBJ1-3; TRBD1 might be the D (5 bases). Germline CDR1 and CDR2: MGHRA and YSYEKL. The V end was cut by 4 bases, the J end by 2 bases, with 12 bases between. This CDR3 is built from 15 residues. The CDR3 here is CASSRPVGAGNTIYF. CDR3 nucleotide sequence: TGCGCCAGCAGCCGGCCGGTGGGGGCTGGAAACACCATATATTTT.

This clone occurred a few times. The chain couples TRBV6-1 to TRBJ1-1; tentatively, D is TRBD1 (5 bases). Germline CDR1 and CDR2: MNHNS and SASEGT. V was pared by 10 bases and J by 1 base, with 13 bases between. The CDR3 covers 13 residues. The CDR3 reads CATNWGGNTEAFF. In DNA form, the CDR3 reads TGTGCCACCAACTGGGGGGGGAACACTGAAGCTTTCTTT.

This clone was counted ten times or more. The V gene is TRBV3-1, the J gene TRBJ1-2, with no clear D. The V gene's germline CDR1 is LGHDT and CDR2 YNNKEL (reference sequence). V dropped 4 bases and J dropped 8 bases, with 14 bases sitting between them. This CDR3 contains 13 residues. The CDR3 nucleotides read TGTGCCAGCAGCCTTGACATCCGAGGCGGCTACACCTTC. Protein: CASSLDIRGGYTF.

This clone was counted ten times or more. The chain links TRBV11-2 to TRBJ1-2, with D unclear. Germline V lookup: CDR1 SGHAT, CDR2 FQNNGV. The CDR3 is made up of 14 amino acids. V dropped 0 bases and J dropped 7 bases, with 12 bases sitting between them. Here the CDR3 reads CASSLDGRSAGYTF. The CDR3 coding sequence is TGTGCCAGCAGCTTAGATGGCAGATCGGCTGGCTACACCTTC.

The chain links TRBV6-1 to TRBJ2-2, with 9 bases that match TRBD2. CDR3 length: 17 residues. The V gene's germline CDR1 is MNHNS and CDR2 SASEGT. J lost 6 bases, V lost 1 base, and 9 bases had no gene match. CDR3 region: CASSEVYGAGGPGELFF. CDR3 nucleotide sequence: TGTGCCAGCAGTGAAGTTTATGGAGCGGGAGGCCCCGGGGAGCTGTTTTTT.

This clone was observed many times. This chain links TRBV6-1 with TRBJ1-2, with 7 bases identical to TRBD1. Germline values: CDR1 MNHNS, CDR2 SASEGT. The ends lost 5 bases at V and 2 bases at J; junction bases unmatched: 2. The CDR3 is 13 residues long. The CDR3 DNA is TGTGCCAGCAGTTTGACAGGGAACTATGGCTACACCTTC. It translates to CASSLTGNYGYTF.

The chain is built from TRBV27 and TRBJ2-1; TRBD2 agrees at 7 bases. The length of the CDR3 is 16 residues. The germline V gene encodes CDR1 MNHEY and CDR2 SMNVEV (reference sequence). V lost 5 bases to trimming and J lost 0 bases; unmatched junction nucleotides: 7. CDR3 region: CASSAAGRASYNEQFF. CDR3 sequence (DNA): TGTGCCAGCAGTGCCGCGGGGAGGGCCTCCTACAATGAGCAGTTCTTC.

About this clone itself: A much larger clone differs by one base, so this may be a read error. The rearrangement links TRBV12-3 or TRBV12-4 to TRBJ1-1; TRBD1 is a possible D gene (5 bases). V was shortened by 11 bases and J by 0 bases, with 13 bases between the two germline ends. The CDR3 has 13 amino acids. The CDR3 protein is CAGDSNMNTEAFF. The CDR3 DNA sequence: TGTGCCGGTGACAGTAACATGAACACTGAAGCTTTCTTT.

This clone has at least ten counts. The chain joins TRBV28 to TRBJ1-2; D call uncertain. This CDR3 has 12 residues. CDR1 and CDR2 (germline): MDHEN, SYDVKM. V shed 4 bases and J shed 9 bases, with 12 bases lying between them. CDR3 sequence reads: CASSSGRFRYTF. CDR3 coding DNA: TGTGCCAGCAGTTCCGGACGGTTCCGCTACACCTTC.

This clone was observed at least ten times. The same CDR3 is also encoded by other DNA sequences in this sample. The chain uses TRBV19 and TRBJ2-7; either TRBD1 or TRBD2 may supply D (5 bases each). CDR1 and CDR2 from the germline V gene are LNHDA and SQIVND (reference sequence). V was pared by 1 base and J by 7 bases, with 11 bases between. The CDR3 runs 13 residues. CDR3 sequence: CASSIGRGVEQYF. The CDR3 coding sequence is TGTGCCAGTAGTATAGGAAGGGGAGTGGAGCAGTACTTC.

Many counts were recorded for this clone. This chain links TRBV7-3 with TRBJ2-3; TRBD1 agrees at 12 bases. The CDR3 is 15 amino acids. Germline CDR1 and CDR2: SGHTA and FQGTGA. V lost 5 bases and J lost 3; bases outside the gene matches: 3. Here the CDR3 DNA reads TGTGCCAGCAGCACGGGACAGGGGGCGACAGATACGCAGTATTTT. This sequence encodes CASSTGQGATDTQYF.

Notes on this clone: A much larger clone lies one base from this, so it may be a read error. The V and J genes are TRBV5-5 and TRBJ2-1; 8 bases are a match to TRBD1. Germline V gives CDR1 SGHKS, CDR2 YYEKEE (reference sequence). This CDR3 has 18 amino acids. In nucleotides, the CDR3 is TGTGCCAGCGGCTTGGTTTCGGGGACAGGCGACAACTACAATGAGCAGTTCTTC. Translating it yields CASGLVSGTGDNYNEQFF.

On this clone itself: Given a much more abundant clone one base away, this may be a read error. The chain couples TRBV7-9 to TRBJ1-5, with 9 bases that match TRBD1. Germline lookup yields CDR1 SEHNR and CDR2 FQNEAQ (reference sequence). The CDR3 spans 15 residues. CDR3 coding DNA: TGTGCCAGCAGCGCGACAGGGGGGGGCAATCATCCCCAGCATTTT. It yields the protein CASSATGGGNHPQHF.

Worth noting for this clone: Germline and junction disagree at one end, which may indicate a read error. The chain combines TRBV24-1 with TRBJ1-1, with D perhaps matching TRBD1 (5 bases). CDR1 is KGHDR, CDR2 SFDVKD, per germline. This CDR3 has 15 amino acids. As DNA, the CDR3 is TGTGACACCAGTGATTCGACAGAGGGATGGACTGAAGCTTTCTTT. Amino acids: CDTSDSTEGWTEAFF.

The chain is built from TRBV19 and TRBJ1-2, with D perhaps TRBD1 (5 bases). Per the germline V gene, CDR1 is LNHDA and CDR2 is SQIVND (reference sequence). The CDR3 contains 14 residues. V was pared by 3 bases and J by 8 bases, with 16 bases between. The CDR3 DNA is TGTGCCAGTAGTATGACGGGGCCATCCGGAGGCTACACCTTC. It yields the protein CASSMTGPSGGYTF.

This clone was detected only a few times. The V call is TRBV7-9, the J call TRBJ2-2; tentative D call: TRBD2 (6 bases). The CDR3 has 17 residues. CDR1 and CDR2 from the germline V gene are SEHNR and FQNEAQ (reference sequence). V was cut by 11 bases and J by 7 bases, with 29 bases left in between. Here the CDR3 reads CACRKSLATSTDGELFF. CDR3 coding DNA: TGTGCCTGTAGAAAGTCACTAGCTACTTCCACAGACGGGGAGCTGTTTTTT.

This clone was picked up many times. This chain uses TRBV5-6 with TRBJ2-3; a weak D match, TRBD1 (6 bases). Germline CDR1 and CDR2: SGHDT and YYEEEE. CDR3 length: 15 amino acids. V was clipped by 2 bases and J by 5 bases, with 15 bases between them. The CDR3 DNA is TGTGCCAGCAGCTTCACTCACAGGGTCGGAGATACGCAGTATTTT. This codes for CASSFTHRVGDTQYF.

Note on this clone: One junction end disagrees with the germline gene, perhaps due to a read error. This rearrangement joins TRBV28 to TRBJ1-5; D not resolved. This CDR3 has 14 residues. Germline V gene sequence: CDR1 MDHEN, CDR2 SYDVKM. In DNA, the CDR3 is TGTGCCAGCAGTTTAGCGAAGGGTGGGCAGCCCCAACATTTT. This translates into CASSLAKGGQPQHF. Looking up the rest from reference TRBV28 and TRBJ1-5 gives the full variable domain: DVKVTQSSRYLVKRTGEKVFLECVQDMDHENMFWYRQDPGLGLRLIYFSYDVKMKEKGDIPEGYSVSREKKERFSLILESASTNQTSMYLCASSLAKGGQPQHFGDGTRLSIL.

The CDR3 coding sequence is TGTGCCAGTAGTATAGATCTTAGGGGGTCCTACGAGCAGTACTTC. Amino acids: CASSIDLRGSYEQYF. The gene calls are TRBV19 and TRBJ2-7; tentative D call: TRBD1 (6 bases). V lost 0 bases, J lost 1 base, and 10 bases lay in between. Germline CDR1 and CDR2: LNHDA and SQIVND (reference sequence). This CDR3 is 15 amino acids long. Full variable domain (outside the CDR3, taken from reference TRBV19 and TRBJ2-7): DGGITQSPKYLFRKEGQNVTLSCEQNLNHDAMYWYRQDPGQGLRLIYYSQIVNDFQKGDIAEGYSVSREKKESFPLTVTSAQKNPTAFYLCASSIDLRGSYEQYFGPGTRLTVT.

At least ten counts were recorded for this clone. The V call is TRBV27, the J call TRBJ1-5; D gene ambiguous. Germline V lookup: CDR1 MNHEY, CDR2 SMNVEV (reference sequence). The CDR3 is made up of 14 amino acids. The V end was cut by 10 bases, the J end by 4 bases, with 17 bases between. This chain's CDR3 is CAISVWAKNQPQHF. As DNA, the CDR3 is TGTGCCATCTCCGTATGGGCTAAGAATCAGCCCCAGCATTTT.

This clone was detected ten times or more. The chain employs TRBV3-1 and TRBJ2-6; D remains ambiguous. The CDR3 runs 18 residues. Trimming took off 1 base at V and 0 bases at J, with 13 bases between the two ends. From germline, CDR1 is LGHDT and CDR2 YNNKEL (reference sequence). In nucleotides, the CDR3 is TGTGCCAGCAGCCAAGGGACCGCCGAATTCTCTGGGGCCAACGTCCTGACTTTC. Protein: CASSQGTAEFSGANVLTF.